This T cell receptor beta chain came from a study of blood T cell repertoires in COVID-19 (dated by TCRdb to the early 2020s). Background for the entire study: The collaborator samples originated in the United States, Italy and Spain and spanned the acute and convalescent phases of COVID-19. The samples were drawn from the first 160 participants of the ongoing ImmuneRACE study and from 1,254 subjects provided by 6 global collaborators. Sample metadata almost always included a de-identified subject ID, COVID-19 status, age in years and sex. Deeply sampled blood TCRbeta repertoires from subjects exposed to, actively infected with, or recovered from COVID-19 were included in the dataset. The material from the prospective study consisted of cDNA or gDNA derived from T cells, B-cell-depleted T cells, or PBMCs. Where available, HLA class I and class II types were obtained from metadata supplied by the sample provider rather than from assay-based typing. The repertoires were released in a freely available public database intended as a resource for research on the immune response to SARS-CoV-2.

The collaborating institutions used their own protocols to collect whole blood in K2EDTA tubes. For TCRbeta analysis, collaborator samples were shipped as frozen whole blood, as isolated PBMCs, or as DNA extracted from either sample type. CDR1 is given as SGHAT and CDR2 as FQNNGV, both from the germline V gene. V is shortened by 7 bases, J by 6 bases, and the region joining them spans 19 bases. From cysteine to phenylalanine, the CDR3 is 16 amino acids long. Just the 48-base CDR3 DNA is kept, in frame starting at base 1. Overall study outcomes, separate from this receptor: Clinical and demographic metadata were provided uncurated, with the amount varying by source and participant.

The immunoSEQ Assay, a bias-controlled multiplex PCR, was used to amplify TCRbeta CDR3 regions from genomic DNA. Processing in the source paper ran as follows. Nucleated cell counts per sample were estimated from amplification of reference gene primers within the assay. Sequence reads were collapsed and filtered to measure the absolute abundance of every unique TCRbeta CDR3 rearrangement. For each sample, productive Simpson clonality was calculated as the square root of Simpson's diversity index over productive rearrangements. TCRdb took this table from immuneACCESS and kept in-frame rearrangements with V and J called. Such tables lack part of the clones; where checked against another copy, unresolved V genes explain under half of the gap, and the rest is unexplained. V and J calls and clone size follow that table, whereas D and trimming were derived from the DNA. In this sample the table shows about 110,000 clones, 85% of which occur a single time. In total, the top ten clones hold more than 10% of the sample.

Points on this clone: No cognate antigen has been identified for it. Base qualities are not provided; no much larger clone lies one nucleotide away.

The receptor was isolated from a human donor in a cohort sampled during active COVID-19. This chain joins TRBV11-2 to TRBJ1-6; the D gene cannot be resolved reliably. Material for sequencing was peripheral blood. The CDR3 reads as follows: CASNPSPSVVNSPLHF. The sequenced DNA: TGTGCCAGCAACCCATCCCCCAGCGTGGTTAATTCACCCCTCCACTTT.